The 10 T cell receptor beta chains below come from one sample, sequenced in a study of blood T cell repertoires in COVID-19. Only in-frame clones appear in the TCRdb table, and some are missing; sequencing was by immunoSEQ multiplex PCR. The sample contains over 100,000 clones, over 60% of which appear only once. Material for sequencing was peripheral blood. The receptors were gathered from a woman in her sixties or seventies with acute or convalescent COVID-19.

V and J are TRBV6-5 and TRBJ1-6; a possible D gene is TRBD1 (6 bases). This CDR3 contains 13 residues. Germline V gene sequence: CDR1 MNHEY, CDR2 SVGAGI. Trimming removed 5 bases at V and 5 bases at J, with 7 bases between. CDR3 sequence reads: CASSRDNNSPLHF. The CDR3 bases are TGTGCCAGCAGTCGGGACAATAATTCACCCCTCCACTTT.

The CDR3 DNA sequence: TGTGCCAGCAGTGTTTCAGGGGCCGGAAACACCATATATTTT. This sequence encodes CASSVSGAGNTIYF. The chain recombines TRBV2 with TRBJ1-3, with D tentatively TRBD1 (6 bases). The CDR3 runs to 14 residues. The V gene lost 4 bases and the J gene lost 4 bases, with 11 bases spanning the gap. Germline V lookup: CDR1 SNHLY, CDR2 FYNNEI.

CDR3 region: CASSSRQTNTGELFF. DNA of the CDR3: TGTGCCAGCAGCTCGAGACAGACGAACACCGGGGAGCTGTTTTTT. This chain uses TRBV9 with TRBJ2-2; D is possibly TRBD1 (5 bases). This CDR3 region has 15 residues. V gave up 4 bases and J gave up 0 bases, with 10 bases separating them. Germline CDR1 and CDR2: SGDLS and YYNGEE. Based on the CDR3 plus reference TRBV9 and TRBJ2-2, the full variable domain is DSGVTQTPKHLITATGQRVTLRCSPRSGDLSVYWYQQSLDQGLQFLIQYYNGEERAKGNILERFSAQQFPDLHSELNLSSLELGDSALYFCASSSRQTNTGELFFGEGSRLTVL.

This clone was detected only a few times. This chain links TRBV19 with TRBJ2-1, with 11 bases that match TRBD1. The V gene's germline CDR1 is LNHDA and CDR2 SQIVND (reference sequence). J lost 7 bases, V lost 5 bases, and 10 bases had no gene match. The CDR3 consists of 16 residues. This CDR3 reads CASSVDRGRSHNEQFF. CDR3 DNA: TGTGCCAGTAGTGTGGACAGGGGGCGATCACATAATGAGCAGTTCTTC.

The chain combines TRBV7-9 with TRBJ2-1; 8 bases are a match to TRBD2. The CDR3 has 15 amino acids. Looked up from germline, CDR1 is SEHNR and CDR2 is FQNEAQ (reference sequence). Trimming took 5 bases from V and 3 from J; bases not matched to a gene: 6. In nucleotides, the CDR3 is TGTGCCAGCAGCATAAGCGGGGGCCTCTACAATGAGCAGTTCTTC. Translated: CASSISGGLYNEQFF.

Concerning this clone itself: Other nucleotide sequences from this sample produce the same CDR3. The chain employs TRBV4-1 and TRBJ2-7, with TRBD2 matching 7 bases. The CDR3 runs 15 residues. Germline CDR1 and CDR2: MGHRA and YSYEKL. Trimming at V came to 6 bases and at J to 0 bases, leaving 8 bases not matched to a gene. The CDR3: CASSPTAGSSYEQYF. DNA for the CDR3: TGCGCCAGCAGTCCCACAGCGGGGAGCTCCTACGAGCAGTACTTC.

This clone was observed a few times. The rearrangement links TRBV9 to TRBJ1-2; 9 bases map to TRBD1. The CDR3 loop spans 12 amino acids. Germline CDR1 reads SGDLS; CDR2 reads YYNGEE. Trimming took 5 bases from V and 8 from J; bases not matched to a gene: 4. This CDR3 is CASRGQGWGYTF. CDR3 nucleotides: TGTGCCAGCAGGGGACAGGGTTGGGGCTACACCTTC.

The chain's CDR3 is CASSIQTSGYYNEQFF. The CDR3 DNA follows: TGCGCCAGCAGCATCCAGACTAGCGGATACTACAATGAGCAGTTCTTC. The rearrangement links TRBV5-1 to TRBJ2-1, with 9 positions matching TRBD2. This CDR3 contains 16 residues. Germline V gene sequence: CDR1 SGHRS, CDR2 YFSETQ. The V segment lost 4 bases and the J segment 3 bases; nucleotides outside the gene matches: 8.

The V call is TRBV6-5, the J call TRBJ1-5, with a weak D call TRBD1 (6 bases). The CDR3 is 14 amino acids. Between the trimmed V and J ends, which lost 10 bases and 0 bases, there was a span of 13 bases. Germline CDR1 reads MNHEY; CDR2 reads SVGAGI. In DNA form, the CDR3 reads TGTGCCACCAGAACAGGGAATAGCAATCAGCCCCAGCATTTT. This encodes CATRTGNSNQPQHF.

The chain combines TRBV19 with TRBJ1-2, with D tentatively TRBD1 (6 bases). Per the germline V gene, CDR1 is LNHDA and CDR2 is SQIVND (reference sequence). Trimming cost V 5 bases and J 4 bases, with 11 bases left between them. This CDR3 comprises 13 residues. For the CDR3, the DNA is TGTGCCAGTAGTCTCACAGGGTCCTATGGCTACACCTTC. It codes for CASSLTGSYGYTF.